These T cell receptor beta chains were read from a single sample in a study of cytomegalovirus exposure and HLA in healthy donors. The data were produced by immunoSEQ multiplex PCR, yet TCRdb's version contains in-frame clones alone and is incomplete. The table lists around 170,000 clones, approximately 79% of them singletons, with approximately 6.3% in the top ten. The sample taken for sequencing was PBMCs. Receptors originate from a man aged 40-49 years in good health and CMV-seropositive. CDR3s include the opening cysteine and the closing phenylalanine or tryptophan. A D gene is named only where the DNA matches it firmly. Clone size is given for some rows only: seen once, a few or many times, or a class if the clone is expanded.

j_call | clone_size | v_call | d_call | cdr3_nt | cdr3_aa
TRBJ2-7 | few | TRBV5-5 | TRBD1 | TGTGCCAGCAGCTGGGGGACAGCCTCCTACGAGCAGTACTTC | CASSWGTASYEQYF
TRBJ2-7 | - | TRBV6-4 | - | TGTGCCAGCAGTGACTCCTTCGCCTACGAGCAGTACTTC | CASSDSFAYEQYF
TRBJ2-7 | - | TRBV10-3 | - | TGTGCCATCCGCGGAGGCAGCTACGAGCAGTACTTC | CAIRGGSYEQYF
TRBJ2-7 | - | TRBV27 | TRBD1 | TGTGCCAGCAGCCCCCCGGACAGGGCAGTCTACGAGCAGTACTTC | CASSPPDRAVYEQYF
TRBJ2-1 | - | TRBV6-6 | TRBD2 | TGTGCCAGCAGTTACCCCGGGCGGGGGAATGAGCAGTTCTTC | CASSYPGRGNEQFF
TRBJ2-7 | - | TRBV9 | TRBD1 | TGTGCCAGCAGCGTAGGAGACAGGGGGTACAACGAGCAGTACTTC | CASSVGDRGYNEQYF
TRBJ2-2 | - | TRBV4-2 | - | TGTGCCAGCAGCCAAGATCGAGGGACCGGGGAGCTGTTTTTT | CASSQDRGTGELFF
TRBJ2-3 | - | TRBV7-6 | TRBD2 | TGTGCCAGCAGCCTCATAGCGGGGGGGCAAGATACGCAGTATTTT | CASSLIAGGQDTQYF
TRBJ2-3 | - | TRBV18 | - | TGTGCCAGCTCACCTCTTAGACTCCAGGATACGCAGTATTTT | CASSPLRLQDTQYF
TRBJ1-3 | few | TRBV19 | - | TGTGCCAGTAGTATGCGACTGGGCTCTGGAAACACCATATATTTT | CASSMRLGSGNTIYF
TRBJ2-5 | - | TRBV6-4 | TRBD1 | TGTGCCAGCAGAGCACAGGGGGCTCAGGAGACCCAGTACTTC | CASRAQGAQETQYF
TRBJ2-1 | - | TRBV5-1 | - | TGCGCCAGCAGCTCCCCACTACTCAATGAGCAGTTCTTC | CASSSPLLNEQFF
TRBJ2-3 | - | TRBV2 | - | TGTGCCAGCAGAGGACAGCCCGTCAGCACAGATACGCAGTATTTT | CASRGQPVSTDTQYF
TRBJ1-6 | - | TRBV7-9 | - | TGTGCCAGCAGCCTAGAACAGCCTTCCTATAATTCACCCCTCCACTTT | CASSLEQPSYNSPLHF
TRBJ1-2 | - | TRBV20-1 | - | TGCAGTGCTAGAGGGAGGGCTGGCTACACCTTC | CSARGRAGYTF
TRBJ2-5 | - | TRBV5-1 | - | TGCGCCAGCAGCTTGGTTGGCCGGGCGGGAGAGACCCAGTACTTC | CASSLVGRAGETQYF
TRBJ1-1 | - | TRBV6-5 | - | TGTGCCAGCAGGCCTGTATCGAGGAACACTGAAGCTTTCTTT | CASRPVSRNTEAFF
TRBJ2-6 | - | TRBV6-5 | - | TGTGCCAGCAGGAGTGGGGAGGCTGGGGCCAACGTCCTGACTTTC | CASRSGEAGANVLTF
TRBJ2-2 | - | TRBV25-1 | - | TGTGCCAGCCGCCTTGACGAAAGGATAGCGGGGGAGCTGTTTTTT | CASRLDERIAGELFF
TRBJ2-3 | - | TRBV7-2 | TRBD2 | TGTGCCAGCAGCTTAGCGGGACTAGCAGGGAGCACAGATACGCAGTATTTT | CASSLAGLAGSTDTQYF
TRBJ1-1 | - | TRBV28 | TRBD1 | TGTGCCAGCAGTTTCAGGACAGGGGGCCGGGGGGCTTTCTTT | CASSFRTGGRGAFF
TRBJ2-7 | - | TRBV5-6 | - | TGTGCCAGCAGCACCACCGGAGATTCCTACGAGCAGTACTTC | CASSTTGDSYEQYF
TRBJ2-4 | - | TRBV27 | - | TGTGCCAGCAGCACTTCCCCCGGGACACACCCTATAGCCAAAAACATTCAGTACTTC | CASSTSPGTHPIAKNIQYF
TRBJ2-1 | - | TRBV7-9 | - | TGTGCCAGCAGCTCAGGGTATTATGAGCAGTTCTTC | CASSSGYYEQFF
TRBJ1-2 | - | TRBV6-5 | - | TGTGCCAGCAGCGTAGACCCGACAGTTTATGGCTACACCTTC | CASSVDPTVYGYTF
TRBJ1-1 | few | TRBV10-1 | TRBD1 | TGCGCCAGCAGTGAGTCGACGGGACAGGGAGGGAGAAACACTGAAGCTTTCTTT | CASSESTGQGGRNTEAFF
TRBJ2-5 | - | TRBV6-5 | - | TGTGCCAGCAGTGGGGACTTCAACCAAGAGACCCAGTACTTC | CASSGDFNQETQYF
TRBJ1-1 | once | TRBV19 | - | TGTGCCAGTAGTACGGGACAAATGAACACTGAAGCTTTCTTT | CASSTGQMNTEAFF
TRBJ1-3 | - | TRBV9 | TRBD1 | TGTGCCAGCAGCTTAACGACAGGGCGGCCCTCTGGAAACACCATATATTTT | CASSLTTGRPSGNTIYF
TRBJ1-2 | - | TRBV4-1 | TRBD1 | TGCGCCAGCAGCCCGGGACAGCCAAGCTATGGCTACACCTTC | CASSPGQPSYGYTF
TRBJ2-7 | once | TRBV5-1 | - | TGCGCCAGCAGACTGCTAACAGGGACCTACGAGCAGTACTTC | CASRLLTGTYEQYF
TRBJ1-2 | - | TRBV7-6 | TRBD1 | TGTGCCAGCAGCTTAGATCGGGGACAGGGCCCCTCCACCTTC | CASSLDRGQGPSTF
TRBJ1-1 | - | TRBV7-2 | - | TGTGCCAGCAGCTGGGGGGGCATGGACACTGAAGCTTTCTTT | CASSWGGMDTEAFF
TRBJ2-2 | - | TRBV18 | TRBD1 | TGTGCCAGCTCATCCAAAAGTCGACAGGGGACCCACACCGGGGAGCTGTTTTTT | CASSSKSRQGTHTGELFF
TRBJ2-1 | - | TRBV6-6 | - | TGTGCCAGCAGTTACGCGACGGGTGAGCAGTTCTTC | CASSYATGEQFF
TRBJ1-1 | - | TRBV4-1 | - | TGCGCCAGCAGCCAAAGGAGGGGGGGACCATCAGAGAACACTGAAGCTTTCTTT | CASSQRRGGPSENTEAFF
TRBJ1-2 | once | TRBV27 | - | TGTGCCAGCAGTTTGAGACAGCTCGGATATGGCTACACCTTC | CASSLRQLGYGYTF
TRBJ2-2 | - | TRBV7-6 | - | TGTGCCAGCAGCCTAACTCTGGGCCCCACCGGGGAGCTGTTTTTT | CASSLTLGPTGELFF
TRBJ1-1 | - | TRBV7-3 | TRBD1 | TGTGCCAGCAGCTCGCGACAGGGGCGGACTGAAGCTTTCTTT | CASSSRQGRTEAFF
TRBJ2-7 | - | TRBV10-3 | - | TGTGCCATCAGTGAGCCGGTTACCCCCTACGAGCAGTACTTC | CAISEPVTPYEQYF
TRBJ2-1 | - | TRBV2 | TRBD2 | TGTGCCAGCAGTGATAGGGGACTAGTGAACAATGAGCAGTTCTTC | CASSDRGLVNNEQFF